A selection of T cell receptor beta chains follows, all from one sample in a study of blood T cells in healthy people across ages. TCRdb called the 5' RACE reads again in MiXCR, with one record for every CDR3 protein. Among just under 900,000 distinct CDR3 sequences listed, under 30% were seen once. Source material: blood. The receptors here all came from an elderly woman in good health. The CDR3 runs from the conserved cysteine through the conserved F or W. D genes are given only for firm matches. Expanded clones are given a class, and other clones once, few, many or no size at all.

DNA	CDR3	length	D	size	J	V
TGTGCCAGCAACCCGCGGGGCGCCTCGGGGGAGACCCAGTACTTC	CASNPRGASGETQYF	15	NA	few	TRBJ2-5	TRBV7-8
TGTGCCAGCAGCCAAGCGGTGCCCTACGAGCAGTACTTC	CASSQAVPYEQYF	13	NA	many	TRBJ2-7	TRBV4-2
TGTGCCACCAGTAACACAGGGGCCACAGATACGCAGTATTTT	CATSNTGATDTQYF	14	TRBD1	few	TRBJ2-3	TRBV24-1
TGTGCCACCAGCAGAGTAAGCGGGGGTCGAACCGGGGAGCTGTTTTTT	CATSRVSGGRTGELFF	16	TRBD2	few	TRBJ2-2	TRBV15
TGTGCCAGCAGCTTCCCGACAGGCGAGCTGCTGTTTTTT	CASSFPTGELLFF	13	NA	NA	TRBJ2-2	TRBV5-5
TGTGCCAGCAGACAAGATAATCTTAACTGCACCTACGAGCAGTACTTC	CASRQDNLNCTYEQYF	16	NA	many	TRBJ2-7	TRBV21-1
TGCAGCGCCAAGAGGACGGACGGGGGGAGCACAGATACGCAGTATTTT	CSAKRTDGGSTDTQYF	16	TRBD2	NA	TRBJ2-3	TRBV29-1
TGTGCCAGCAGTGCCCGACGAGGGTATGGCTACACCTTC	CASSARRGYGYTF	13	NA	NA	TRBJ1-2	TRBV28
TGTGCCAGCAGTTTATTTGGGACAGGGGGCACTGGGGATACGCAGTATTTT	CASSLFGTGGTGDTQYF	17	TRBD1	NA	TRBJ2-3	TRBV27
TGCAGTGCAGTGAACGGTGGAGCCACAAACTATGGCTACACCTTC	CSAVNGGATNYGYTF	15	NA	many	TRBJ1-2	TRBV20-1
TGTGCCAGCACTGTGACCGGGGGAGAATACAATGAGCAGTTCTTC	CASTVTGGEYNEQFF	15	NA	few	TRBJ2-1	TRBV28
TGCGCCAGCAGCCAAGATGGGAAGATGAATTCACCCCCCCACTTT	CASSQDGKMNSPPHF	15	NA	NA	TRBJ1-6	TRBV4-3
TGTGCCAGCAGCTTCCGGCCCGGGCCGCAGGGGGCCCCCTACAATGAGCAGTTCTTC	CASSFRPGPQGAPYNEQFF	19	TRBD1	NA	TRBJ2-1	TRBV7-9
TGTGCCAGCACCCGGGGTAGCGGGGACAATGAGCAGTTCTTC	CASTRGSGDNEQFF	14	TRBD2	once	TRBJ2-1	TRBV7-3
TGTGCCAGCAGTGATGAAGCGGGGCTGGGGGATACGCAGTATTTT	CASSDEAGLGDTQYF	15	TRBD2	few	TRBJ2-3	TRBV2
TGTGCCAGCTCCTCGGGAGGACAGGGCTACGAGCAGTACTTC	CASSSGGQGYEQYF	14	NA	many	TRBJ2-7	TRBV18
TGCAGTGCAACCGGGACAGGGGGTCCTAACTATGGCTACACCTTC	CSATGTGGPNYGYTF	15	TRBD1	few	TRBJ1-2	TRBV20-1
TGCAGTGCTAGAGGGGGGGGGGTCAAAAACATTCAGTACTTC	CSARGGGVKNIQYF	14	TRBD2	many	TRBJ2-4	TRBV20-1
TGTGCCAGCAGCCCCGAGAGGACTAGCGGACCCACCGGGGAGCTGTTTTTT	CASSPERTSGPTGELFF	17	TRBD2	NA	TRBJ2-2	TRBV9
TGTGCCAGCAGCCCACGGCAGCGTAGCTACGAGCAGTACTTC	CASSPRQRSYEQYF	14	NA	NA	TRBJ2-7	TRBV7-2
TGTGCCAGTCTATTTTTGGGGAACACTGAAGCTTTCTTT	CASLFLGNTEAFF	13	NA	many	TRBJ1-1	TRBV12-3/TRBV12-4
TGCGCCAGCAGCTTGGTTCCGGGAAACGAGCAGTACTTC	CASSLVPGNEQYF	13	NA	NA	TRBJ2-7	TRBV5-1
TGCAGTGCTAGAGATTTCAGTGGCGGGACCTACGAGCAGTACTTC	CSARDFSGGTYEQYF	15	NA	many	TRBJ2-7	TRBV20-1
TGCAGTGCTAGAGTCGGCAGCAATTCACCCCTCCACTTT	CSARVGSNSPLHF	13	NA	NA	TRBJ1-6	TRBV20-1
TGTGCCAGCACCGGCCTAGCGGGGATCTCTTACAATGAGCAGTTCTTC	CASTGLAGISYNEQFF	16	TRBD2	NA	TRBJ2-1	TRBV7-2
TGTGCCAGCAGCCATAGAACTGACAGGAATGAGCAGTTCTTC	CASSHRTDRNEQFF	14	NA	many	TRBJ2-1	TRBV11-2
TGCAGTGCTAGAGACCCCTGGGGGGGAGAGACCCAGTACTTC	CSARDPWGGETQYF	14	TRBD2	NA	TRBJ2-5	TRBV20-1
TGCGCCAGCAGTCGTAGCCGGGAGGTTTACAATGAGCAGTTCTTC	CASSRSREVYNEQFF	15	TRBD2	NA	TRBJ2-1	TRBV5-1
TGTGCCAGCAGTTTAGGACACAGCTCCTACGAGCAGTACTTC	CASSLGHSSYEQYF	14	NA	many	TRBJ2-7	TRBV12-3/TRBV12-4
TGTGCCAGCAGTCTTACAGGGGTTCGTGGCACTGAAGCTTTCTTT	CASSLTGVRGTEAFF	15	TRBD1	few	TRBJ1-1	TRBV6-2/TRBV6-3
TGTGCCAGCAGCTTGAGGACAGGGGCCCTCCTATTCACAGATACGCAGTATTTT	CASSLRTGALLFTDTQYF	18	TRBD1	many	TRBJ2-3	TRBV5-5